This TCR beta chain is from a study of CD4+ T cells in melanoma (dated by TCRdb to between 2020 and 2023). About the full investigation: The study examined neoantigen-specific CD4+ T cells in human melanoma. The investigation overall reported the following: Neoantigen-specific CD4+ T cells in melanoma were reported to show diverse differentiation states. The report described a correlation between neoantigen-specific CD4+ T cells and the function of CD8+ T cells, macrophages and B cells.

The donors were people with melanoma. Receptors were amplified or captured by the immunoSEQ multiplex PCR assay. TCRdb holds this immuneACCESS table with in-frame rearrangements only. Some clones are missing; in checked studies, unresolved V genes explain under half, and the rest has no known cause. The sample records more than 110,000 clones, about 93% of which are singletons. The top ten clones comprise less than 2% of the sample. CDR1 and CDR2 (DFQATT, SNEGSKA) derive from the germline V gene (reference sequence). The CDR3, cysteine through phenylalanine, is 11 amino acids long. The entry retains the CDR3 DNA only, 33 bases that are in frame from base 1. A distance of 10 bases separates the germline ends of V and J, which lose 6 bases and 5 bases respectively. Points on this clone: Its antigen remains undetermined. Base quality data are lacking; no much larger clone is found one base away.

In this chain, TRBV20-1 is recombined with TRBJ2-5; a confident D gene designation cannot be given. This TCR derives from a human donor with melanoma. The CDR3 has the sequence CSALWQETQYF. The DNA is TGCAGTGCCCTATGGCAGGAGACCCAGTACTTC.